This TCR beta chain was sequenced for a study of cytomegalovirus exposure and HLA in healthy donors. PCR employed 60 Vbeta and 13 Jbeta primers. Repertoires were generated with immunoSEQ multiplex PCR, while TCRdb's copy carries only in-frame clones and drops some. This sample has around 190,000 clones, with about four fifths found just once. In this sample, this clone turned up a few times. As yet, its antigen is unknown. Study findings and constraints: In terms of immune exposure information, only CMV serostatus was available. In an earlier analysis, about 87% or about 30%: the productive usage of most TCR beta V segments.

Input material: PBMCs. This sequence originates from a man younger than 30 in good health and CMV-seronegative.

DNA of the CDR3: TGTGCCAGCAGCTTAGTAGGCGGGGGGGCCCCGGAGACCCAGTACTTC. Translation: CASSLVGGGAPETQYF. The chain couples TRBV7-2 to TRBJ2-5, with 9 bases aligning to TRBD2. V gave up 1 base and J gave up 5 bases; unmatched junction bases: 8. The CDR3 covers 16 residues. Germline V gene sequence: CDR1 SGHTA, CDR2 FQGNSA. Full variable domain (missing parts from reference TRBV7-2 and TRBJ2-5): GAGVSQSPSNKVTEKGKDVELRCDPISGHTALYWYRQSLGQGLEFLIYFQGNSAPDKSGLPSDRFSAERTGGSVSTLTIQRTQQEDSAVYLCASSLVGGGAPETQYFGPGTRLLVL.